The 5 T cell receptor beta chains below were found in one sample sequenced in a study of metastatic and nonmetastatic thyroid tumors. TCRdb reprocessed the PCR reads using MiXCR. The sample lists over 15,000 clones, roughly 13% occurring once. Patients underwent thyroid surgery, and none had received any treatment before it. Material for sequencing was blood. The receptors originated from a female donor with papillary thyroid cancer or a benign thyroid nodule (not recorded which). Some clones in this sample may be carry-over from other donors' samples.

In this sample, this clone turned up many times. The genes are TRBV20-1 and TRBJ2-7; 13 nucleotides line up with TRBD2. In germline, CDR1 is DFQATT, CDR2 SNEGSKA (reference sequence). The trim removed 6 bases at V and 1 base at J, leaving 18 bases unmatched. The CDR3 spans 19 residues. As DNA, the CDR3 is TGCAGTGCGACAACTCCCCACCTTGTACTAGCGGGAGGGTCCTACGAGCAGTACTTC. This translates into CSATTPHLVLAGGSYEQYF.

Many counts were recorded for this clone. J is TRBJ2-3 and V is TRBV5-1; 8 bases agree with TRBD2. Germline lookup yields CDR1 SGHRS and CDR2 YFSETQ. V was pared by 7 bases and J by 2 bases, with 6 bases of the junction left unmatched. This CDR3 is built from 14 residues. The CDR3 loop is CASRPLADTDTQYF. The CDR3 DNA follows: TGCGCCAGCCGCCCACTAGCGGACACAGATACGCAGTATTTT.

This clone was seen at least ten times. The chain is built from TRBV14 and TRBJ1-3, with D perhaps TRBD1 (6 bases). The CDR3 is 16 amino acids. The germline V gene encodes CDR1 SGHDN and CDR2 FVKESK. Between the trimmed V and J ends, which lost 6 bases and 8 bases, there was a span of 23 bases. The CDR3: CASSPSTGHRAYTIYF. In DNA, the CDR3 is TGTGCCAGCAGTCCGTCTACGGGACATAGGGCCTACACCATATATTTT.

To note about this clone: A read error is possible here, since a much larger clone lies one base away. Distinct nucleotide sequences in the sample also encode this CDR3. The V and J genes are TRBV7-9 and TRBJ1-4, with 11 nucleotides matching TRBD1. Per the germline V gene, CDR1 is SEHNR and CDR2 is FQNEAQ (reference sequence). CDR3 length: 14 amino acids. The CDR3 region is CASRRTGGTEKLFF. CDR3 in DNA: TGTGCCAGCAGAAGGACAGGGGGCACTGAAAAACTTTTTTTT.

This clone was picked up many times. This chain connects TRBV20-1 to TRBJ1-2; D gene uncertain. Germline loops: CDR1 DFQATT, CDR2 SNEGSKA (reference sequence). Trimming pared 1 base from V and 7 bases from J, leaving 19 bases between. The length of the CDR3 is 15 residues. The CDR3 here is CSARVSWGGSVGYTF. The DNA of the CDR3 is TGCAGTGCTAGAGTTTCTTGGGGAGGGTCTGTTGGCTACACCTTC.